This T cell receptor beta chain was sequenced during a study of CD8+ T cells in alopecia areata. cDNA reverse transcribed from extracted RNA served as the sequencing template. This table comes from immunoSEQ multiplex PCR, and its TCRdb copy is limited to in-frame clones, with some not included. The repertoire holds 200,000 to 250,000 clones, around 62% seen once, with over 0.4% in the top ten. This TCR came from a human donor with alopecia areata. The sample consisted of CD4+ T cells sorted from blood, taken at week 0.

In DNA, the CDR3 is TGTGCCAGCAGCCAAGGACAGGGGGCCAACACCATATATTTT. It codes for CASSQGQGANTIYF. The V and J genes are TRBV4-2 and TRBJ1-3, with 10 nucleotides matching TRBD1. The CDR3 extends over 14 amino acids. J was trimmed by 7 bases and V by 1 base; bases with no gene match: 1. The germline V gene encodes CDR1 LGHNA and CDR2 YNFKEQ.